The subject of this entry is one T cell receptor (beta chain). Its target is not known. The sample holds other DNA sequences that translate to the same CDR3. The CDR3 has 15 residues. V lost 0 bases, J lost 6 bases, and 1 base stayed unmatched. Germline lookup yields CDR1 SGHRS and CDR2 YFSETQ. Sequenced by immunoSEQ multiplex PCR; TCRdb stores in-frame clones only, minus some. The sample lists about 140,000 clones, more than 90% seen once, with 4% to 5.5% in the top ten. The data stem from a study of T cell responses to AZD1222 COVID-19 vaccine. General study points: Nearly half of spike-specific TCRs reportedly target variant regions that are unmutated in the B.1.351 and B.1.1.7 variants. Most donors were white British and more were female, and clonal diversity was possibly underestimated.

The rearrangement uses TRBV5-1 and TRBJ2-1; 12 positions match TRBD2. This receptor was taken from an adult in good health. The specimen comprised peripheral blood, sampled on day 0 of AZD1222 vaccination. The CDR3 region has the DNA TGCGCCAGCAGCTTGGCACTAGCGGGGGGCAATGAGCAGTTCTTC. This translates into CASSLALAGGNEQFF. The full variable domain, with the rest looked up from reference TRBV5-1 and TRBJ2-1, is KAGVTQTPRYLIKTRGQQVTLSCSPISGHRSVSWYQQTPGQGLQFLFEYFSETQRNKGNFPGRFSGRQFSNSRSEMNVSTLELGDSALYLCASSLALAGGNEQFFGPGTRLTVL.